This T cell receptor beta chain was sequenced in a study of cytomegalovirus exposure and HLA in healthy donors. Study-wide results and limits: In vitro data verified a few CMV-associated chains as specific for CMV antigens.

The CDR3 has 15 amino acids. Germline V lookup: CDR1 SGDLS, CDR2 YYNGEE. The V and J ends lost 0 bases and 4 bases, in that order; junction bases with no gene match: 3. As to this clone: Its antigen is undetermined.

60 Vbeta and 13 Jbeta primers were used in PCR. Per the original data handling: Among the unique TCR beta chains that a later analysis counted, about 84 million in all, about 11 million were shared. The table came from immunoSEQ multiplex PCR; TCRdb's copy has only in-frame clones and leaves some out. The DNA gave D and trimming, while V, J and clone size come from that table. The repertoire holds around 87,000 clones, roughly 70% seen once, with just over 3% in the top ten. The J gene is TRBJ2-1, the V gene TRBV9, with 8 bases identical to TRBD2. Sequences were obtained from PBMCs. The receptor's source is a man between 40 and 49 years old in good health and CMV-seronegative. The CDR3 protein is CASSVGSGTYNEQFF. For the CDR3, the DNA is TGTGCCAGCAGCGTAGGTAGCGGGACTTACAATGAGCAGTTCTTC.